This T cell receptor beta chain was sequenced in a study of vaccination and CD4 T cells after COVID-19. Sequenced with the Oncomine TCR Beta short-read assay was DNA taken from cultured CD4+ T cells. TCRdb analysed the PCR reads with MiXCR anew, one entry per CDR3 protein. The sample carries roughly 18,000 distinct CDR3 sequences, around two fifths recorded once. There are 12 residues in the CDR3. Germline assignment: CDR1 MDHEN and CDR2 SYDVKM. V shed 7 bases, J shed 6 bases, and the junction held 5 bases outside the gene matches. Treatment of the sample: roughly ten-day PBMC culture with coronavirus spike peptide pools or control peptides (ViraFEST assay). It was with roughly 10 IU/ml IL-2 and 10 ug/ml peptide pools that 2.2 million or so PBMCs per well were cultured. Broader study findings: Reactive clone data from convalescent patients indicated a median of roughly 86% appearing only post-vaccination.

Note on this clonotype: Antigen specificity is unknown.

Sequencing was carried out using CD4+ T cells from blood, cultured in vitro. This rearrangement joins TRBV28 to TRBJ1-2; TRBD1 matches 7 bases. The TCR was taken from a human donor who had recovered from COVID-19. The CDR3 nucleotides read TGTGCCAGCACCCGACAGGGCAATGGCTACACCTTC. Amino acids: CASTRQGNGYTF.